What follows is one TCR beta chain and its context. A read error may account for a junction end that differs from germline. The germline V gene encodes CDR1 LGHNT and CDR2 FRNRAP. The CDR3 consists of 11 residues. As processed by the authors: Amplifying reference gene primers gave estimates of nucleated cell counts. Data came from immunoSEQ multiplex PCR; TCRdb stores just in-frame clones and leaves some out. V and J calls and clone size come straight from that table; D and trimming were deduced from the DNA. The table has 300,000 to 400,000 clones, around 83% seen once. The data originate from a study of blood T cell repertoires in COVID-19. Study context: From the United States, Italy and Spain came samples of acute and convalescent COVID-19. Sources were T cells, B-cell-depleted T cells, or PBMCs; the material itself was cDNA or gDNA.

This clonotype was obtained from a man aged 25 to 45 with active or convalescent COVID-19. The specimen sequenced was peripheral blood. The gene calls are TRBV12-5 and TRBJ1-2, with D maybe TRBD1 (6 bases). CDR3 amino acids: CASGFVGTYSF. CDR3 bases: TGTGCTAGTGGTTTTGTGGGGACATATTCCTTC.